The clone carrying this T cell receptor (beta chain) was detected only once. Its antigen is unknown. These data come from a study of radiotherapy plus CTLA-4 blockade in lung cancer. For the study at large: Patients showed objective responses in about 20% of cases and disease control in roughly 31%.

Findings of the study overall: Alongside interferon-beta, early blood T cell clone dynamics were reportedly the best predictor of response. The study found tumor-derived TCR clones expanded in blood after radiotherapy plus ipilimumab.

Profiling relied on immunoSEQ multiplex PCR, and the TCRdb table lists in-frame clones only, not all of them. The sample holds 120,000 or so clones, 70% to 90% seen once. The clonotype comes from a human donor with non-small cell lung cancer that progressed on radiotherapy plus ipilimumab. The sample consisted of peripheral blood, taken from a patient treated with radiotherapy plus ipilimumab.

The CDR3 protein is CASSLEGRVYEQYF. The CDR3 nucleotides read TGTGCCAGCAGCTTGGAGGGCAGGGTCTACGAGCAGTACTTC. This chain uses TRBV5-6 with TRBJ2-7; a possible D gene is TRBD1 (5 bases). V lost 0 bases, J lost 3 bases, and 10 bases lay in between. Germline CDR1 and CDR2: SGHDT and YYEEEE. The length of the CDR3 is 14 residues.